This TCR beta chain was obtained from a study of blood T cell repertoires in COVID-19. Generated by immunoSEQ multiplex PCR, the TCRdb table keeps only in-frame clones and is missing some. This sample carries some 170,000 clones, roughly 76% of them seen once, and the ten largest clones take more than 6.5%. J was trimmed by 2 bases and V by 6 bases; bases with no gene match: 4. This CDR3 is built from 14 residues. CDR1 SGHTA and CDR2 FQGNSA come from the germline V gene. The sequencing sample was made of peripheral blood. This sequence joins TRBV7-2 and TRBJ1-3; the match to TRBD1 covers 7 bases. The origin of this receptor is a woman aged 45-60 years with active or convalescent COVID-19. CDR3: CASRVTGTGNTIYF. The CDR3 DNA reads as TGTGCCAGCAGGGTGACAGGGACTGGAAACACCATATATTTT. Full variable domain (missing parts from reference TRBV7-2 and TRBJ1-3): GAGVSQSPSNKVTEKGKDVELRCDPISGHTALYWYRQSLGQGLEFLIYFQGNSAPDKSGLPSDRFSAERTGGSVSTLTIQRTQQEDSAVYLCASRVTGTGNTIYFGEGSWLTVV.